This T cell receptor beta chain derives from a study of T cell changes during pregnancy in multiple sclerosis (dated by TCRdb to between 2018 and 2021). For the study in its entirety: The study examined how the T cell repertoire changed over the course of pregnancy in women with multiple sclerosis.

Notes on this clone: Its binding antigen is unknown. The record has no base qualities; no much larger clone is one base away.

The library was built by means of the immunoSEQ multiplex PCR assay. TCRdb provides this immuneACCESS table in a form limited to in-frame rearrangements. Some clones are lacking; in checked studies, under half of them reflect an unresolved V gene, and why the rest are absent is not known. This sample comprises around 53,000 clones, over 85% of them detected only once. Of the sample, approximately 2.8% is held by the ten largest clones. V lost 11 bases and J lost 11 bases, and the count of bases not matched to a germline gene is 11. Looking up the germline V gene (reference sequence) yields CDR1 LNHDA and CDR2 SQIVND. From the cysteine up to the phenylalanine, the CDR3 has a length of 11 residues. The kept DNA is CDR3 alone, 33 bases in frame from the first base.

The sequence derives from a female donor with multiple sclerosis, enrolled in a pregnancy study. The V gene is TRBV19 and the J gene is TRBJ1-1, with 7 bases aligning to TRBD1. This sample comprised CD8+ T cells from peripheral blood mononuclear cells, obtained before pregnancy. CDR3 protein: CAVSPGGKAFF. DNA sequence: TGTGCCGTAAGTCCAGGGGGTAAGGCTTTCTTT.